These 26 T cell receptor beta chains were all obtained from the same sample, sequenced in a study of blood T cell repertoires in COVID-19. Generated by immunoSEQ multiplex PCR, the TCRdb table keeps only in-frame clones and is missing some. The data show 160,000 or so clones, with about 85% seen just once and less than 6.5% held by the top ten. Sequenced: peripheral blood. The source of these receptors is a woman in her forties or fifties with COVID-19, enrolled during active disease.

The gene calls are TRBV30 and TRBJ1-2; TRBD1 aligns across 7 bases. Germline-derived CDR1 and CDR2 are GTSNPN and SVGIG (reference sequence). The ends lost 0 bases at V and 5 bases at J; junction bases unmatched: 6. The CDR3 is made up of 14 amino acids. In DNA form, the CDR3 reads TGTGCCTGGAGTGTAGGGGGCGGAGGGTATGGCTACACCTTC. This encodes CAWSVGGGGYGYTF. The full variable domain, completed using reference TRBV30 and TRBJ1-2, is SQTIHQWPATLVQPVGSPLSLECTVEGTSNPNLYWYRQAAGRGLQLLFYSVGIGQISSEVPQNLSASRPQDRQFILSSKKLLLSDSGFYLCAWSVGGGGYGYTFGSGTRLTVV.

V and J are TRBV7-3 and TRBJ2-1, with 8 bases aligning to TRBD1. The CDR3 runs 14 residues. Germline loops: CDR1 SGHTA, CDR2 FQGTGA. With V trimmed by 5 bases and J by 2 bases, 2 bases remained unmatched. The CDR3 DNA reads TGTGCCAGCAGCCCGGGACAGGCCTACAATGAGCAGTTCTTC. Residues: CASSPGQAYNEQFF.

Of note for this clone: This sample includes further DNA sequences coding for the same CDR3. DNA of the CDR3: TGTGCCAGCAGCCAAGAGGGGCGCACTGAAGCTTTCTTT. Translated, it gives CASSQEGRTEAFF. The chain combines TRBV3-1 (or the pseudogene TRBV3-2) with TRBJ1-1; tentative D call: TRBD1 (5 bases). In germline, CDR1 is LGHDT, CDR2 YNNKEL (reference sequence). V gave up 0 bases and J gave up 4 bases, with 6 bases separating them. This CDR3 has 13 residues.

Only one count was recorded for this clone. J is TRBJ2-7 and V is TRBV6-5; 8 nucleotides agree with TRBD1. The V gene end was trimmed by 5 bases and the J gene end by 3 bases; junction bases not matched to a gene: 9. CDR1 is MNHEY and CDR2 is SVGAGI in the germline V gene. CDR3 length equals 15 residues. The CDR3 DNA reads TGTGCCAGCAGTCAGGCGGGACAGGTATTCTACGAGCAGTACTTC. Encoded protein: CASSQAGQVFYEQYF.

The V call is TRBV10-2, the J call TRBJ1-4, with D hard to call. Germline CDR1 is WSHSY and CDR2 is SAAADI. Trimming took 0 bases from V and 7 from J, leaving 12 bases between them. The CDR3 is 15 amino acids. The CDR3 DNA is TGCGCCAGCAGTGAGTCGGGAGGGTTTGGTGAAAAACTGTTTTTT. It specifies CASSESGGFGEKLFF.

This sequence joins TRBV7-2 and TRBJ1-6; 9 bases fit TRBD1. The CDR3 extends over 15 amino acids. The J segment lost 9 bases and the V segment lost 1 base, leaving 4 bases of the junction unmatched. Germline V gives CDR1 SGHTA, CDR2 FQGNSA. CDR3 amino acids: CASSLGGQGGSPLHF. The CDR3 DNA reads TGTGCCAGCAGCTTAGGGGGACAGGGTGGTTCACCCCTCCACTTT.

This rearrangement joins TRBV10-1 to TRBJ2-1; 10 nucleotides line up with TRBD2. Germline values: CDR1 WNHNN, CDR2 SYGVQD (reference sequence). This CDR3 is built from 17 residues. Trimming removed 8 bases from V and 5 bases from J; junction bases left unmatched: 15. CDR3 sequence: CASGDPGRAGGNNEQFF. CDR3 bases: TGCGCCAGCGGGGACCCCGGTCGAGCGGGGGGGAACAATGAGCAGTTCTTC.

This clone was counted once. The chain links TRBV5-7 to TRBJ2-7, with D possibly matching TRBD2 (6 bases). TRBV5-7 is recorded as an ORF, its role being uncertain. CDR3 size: 15 residues. V was clipped by 4 bases and J by 1 base, with 15 bases between them. The CDR3 sequence is CASSVGGGESYEQYF. Written as DNA, the CDR3 is TGTGCCAGCAGCGTGGGCGGCGGGGAGTCCTACGAGCAGTACTTC.

V gene TRBV7-2 combines with J gene TRBJ2-5, with a tentative D call TRBD2 (7 bases). Germline loops: CDR1 SGHTA, CDR2 FQGNSA. Trimming left V 5 bases short and J 1 base short, with 23 bases between. The CDR3 is 18 amino acids. The CDR3 sequence: CASSRGGRATLLQETQYF. In nucleotides, the CDR3 is TGTGCCAGCAGCAGGGGGGGGCGAGCGACACTGCTCCAAGAGACCCAGTACTTC.

V is TRBV5-1 and J is TRBJ2-2; 8 bases are a match to TRBD2. CDR1 SGHRS and CDR2 YFSETQ come from the germline V gene. Unmatched junction bases numbered 4, after V lost 2 bases and J lost 4 bases. The CDR3 loop spans 15 amino acids. CDR3 sequence (DNA): TGCGCCAGCAGCTTTGGCCGGGGGGGCACCGGGGAGCTGTTTTTT. It encodes CASSFGRGGTGELFF.

The CDR3 nucleotides are TGTGCCAGCAGTCCCGACAGGGCCAGCGGCTCACCCCTCCACTTT. Protein product: CASSPDRASGSPLHF. The chain combines TRBV6-4 with TRBJ1-6; 7 nucleotides line up with TRBD1. CDR1 and CDR2 (germline): MRHNA, SNTAGT. Losses at the gene ends were 5 bases for V and 10 bases for J; bases not matched to a gene: 11. The length of the CDR3 is 15 residues.

The chain joins TRBV4-3 to TRBJ2-5; possibly TRBD1 for D (6 bases). Germline loops: CDR1 LGHNA, CDR2 YSLEER. V lost 1 base and J 5 bases, leaving 14 bases between the germline ends. The CDR3 spans 15 residues. Written as DNA, the CDR3 is TGCGCCAGCAGCCAAGGGACAGTCGATGGCGAGACCCAGTACTTC. Amino acid sequence: CASSQGTVDGETQYF.

The gene calls are TRBV2 and TRBJ1-6, with D possibly being TRBD1 (5 bases). V lost 3 bases, J lost 9 bases, and 15 bases lay in between. Germline V gene sequence: CDR1 SNHLY, CDR2 FYNNEI. The length of the CDR3 is 15 residues. For the CDR3, the DNA is TGTGCCAGCAGTGAGGAGGGGATCGGAGGTTCACCCCTCCACTTT. Its translation is CASSEEGIGGSPLHF. The whole variable domain, remainder taken from reference TRBV2 and TRBJ1-6, is EPEVTQTPSHQVTQMGQEVILRCVPISNHLYFYWYRQILGQKVEFLVSFYNNEISEKSEIFDDQFSVERPDGSNFTLKIRSTKLEDSAMYFCASSEEGIGGSPLHFGNGTRLTVT.

V usage is TRBV19 and J usage is TRBJ2-3; D is possibly TRBD1 (6 bases). The CDR3 consists of 14 residues. Germline lookup yields CDR1 LNHDA and CDR2 SQIVND (reference sequence). V shed 5 bases and J shed 2 bases, with 11 bases lying between them. This chain's CDR3 is CASSSDRVTDTQYF. The CDR3 DNA is TGTGCCAGTAGTTCGGACAGAGTCACAGATACGCAGTATTTT.

The chain has TRBV5-6 and TRBJ2-2; D remains unclear. Per germline, CDR1 SGHDT and CDR2 YYEEEE. CDR3 length: 15 residues. The V end was cut by 3 bases, the J end by 0 bases, with 9 bases between. DNA of the CDR3: TGTGCCAGCAGCTCGGTCAACCCGAACACCGGGGAGCTGTTTTTT. Residues: CASSSVNPNTGELFF.

The chain couples TRBV2 to TRBJ2-2; D may be TRBD1 (5 bases). The CDR3 is 15 residues long. Germline CDR1 and CDR2: SNHLY and FYNNEI. Trimming shortened V by 6 bases and J by 0 bases, and 11 bases separated the two germline ends. The CDR3, as DNA: TGTGCCAGCAGCTGGGGCAGCACGAACACCGGGGAGCTGTTTTTT. Translating gives CASSWGSTNTGELFF.

This CDR3 is CAWSVPGGKQQYF. CDR3 nucleotide sequence: TGTGCCTGGAGTGTACCCGGGGGTAAACAGCAGTACTTC. The chain is built from TRBV30 and TRBJ2-7; TRBD2 is a possible D gene (6 bases). The CDR3 runs 13 residues. Trimming removed 0 bases at V and 8 bases at J, with 14 bases between. The V gene's germline CDR1 is GTSNPN and CDR2 SVGIG (reference sequence).

The CDR3 spells CASSPQGAGVPDTQYF. The CDR3 nucleotides read TGTGCCAGCAGCCCACAGGGGGCTGGGGTCCCAGATACGCAGTATTTT. V and J are TRBV2 and TRBJ2-3, with TRBD1 matching over 9 bases. V shed 6 bases and J 4 bases; nucleotides not matched to a gene: 11. Germline V gene sequence: CDR1 SNHLY, CDR2 FYNNEI. The CDR3 totals 16 residues.

This clone was observed at least ten times. V gene TRBV7-9 combines with J gene TRBJ1-4; D is ambiguous. Germline CDR1 is SEHNR and CDR2 is FQNEAQ (reference sequence). The CDR3 covers 13 residues. V lost 4 bases, J lost 1 base, and 4 bases lay in between. CDR3 protein: CASSSGTNEKLFF. CDR3 in DNA: TGTGCCAGCAGCTCGGGAACTAATGAAAAACTGTTTTTT.

The V gene is TRBV4-1, the J gene TRBJ1-1, with 7 bases aligning to TRBD1. Germline V gene lookup returns CDR1 MGHRA and CDR2 YSYEKL. Unmatched junction bases numbered 16, after V lost 0 bases and J lost 6 bases. This CDR3 is built from 18 residues. CDR3 coding DNA: TGCGCCAGCAGCCAAGATGCCCCGGCGGGGACAGTGGGCGCTGAAGCTTTCTTT. Translated, it gives CASSQDAPAGTVGAEAFF.

This chain uses TRBV24-1 with TRBJ2-5, with 9 nucleotides matching TRBD2. Germline CDR1 and CDR2: KGHDR and SFDVKD. The CDR3 spans 16 residues. V lost 4 bases to trimming and J lost 6 bases; unmatched junction nucleotides: 11. CDR3 loop: CATSESGSGGGKTQYF. The CDR3 DNA is TGTGCCACCAGTGAATCGGGTAGCGGGGGCGGTAAGACCCAGTACTTC.

This chain connects TRBV5-1 to TRBJ2-5; maybe TRBD1 (5 bases). The CDR3 spans 16 residues. The V end was cut by 0 bases, the J end by 1 base, with 13 bases between. In germline, CDR1 is SGHRS, CDR2 YFSETQ. The CDR3 loop reads CASSLGVGALQETQYF. CDR3 DNA: TGCGCCAGCAGCTTGGGGGTAGGGGCTCTCCAAGAGACCCAGTACTTC.

The DNA for the CDR3 is TGTGCCAGCAGCACCCGGGACAGGGGGCGTGAAGGCAATCAGCCCCAGCATTTT. Translating it yields CASSTRDRGREGNQPQHF. The chain links TRBV9 to TRBJ1-5; 12 nucleotides agree with TRBD1. V lost 4 bases and J lost 2; bases outside the gene matches: 10. The CDR3 has 18 amino acids. Per germline, CDR1 SGDLS and CDR2 YYNGEE.

The CDR3 reads CASSWRQGANYGYTF. In nucleotides, the CDR3 is TGTGCCAGCAGCTGGCGCCAGGGCGCTAACTATGGCTACACCTTC. The V gene is TRBV7-9, the J gene TRBJ1-2; TRBD1 might be the D (5 bases). Germline CDR1 SEHNR, CDR2 FQNEAQ (reference sequence). This CDR3 region has 15 residues. Trimming shortened V by 4 bases and J by 0 bases, and 12 bases separated the two germline ends.

This sequence joins TRBV28 and TRBJ2-2; TRBD1 aligns across 7 bases. This CDR3 region has 13 residues. The trim removed 8 bases at V and 5 bases at J, leaving 5 bases unmatched. CDR1 is MDHEN and CDR2 is SYDVKM in the germline V gene. The CDR3 region is CASGEQGTGELFF. The CDR3, as DNA: TGTGCCAGCGGGGAACAGGGGACCGGGGAGCTGTTTTTT. The full variable domain, its missing parts supplied by reference TRBV28 and TRBJ2-2, is DVKVTQSSRYLVKRTGEKVFLECVQDMDHENMFWYRQDPGLGLRLIYFSYDVKMKEKGDIPEGYSVSREKKERFSLILESASTNQTSMYLCASGEQGTGELFFGEGSRLTVL.

J is TRBJ2-2 and V is TRBV6-5, with 8 positions matching TRBD1. CDR1 is MNHEY, CDR2 SVGAGI, per germline. With V trimmed by 4 bases and J by 1 base, 2 bases remained unmatched. This CDR3 comprises 15 residues. CDR3 DNA sequence: TGTGCCAGCAGTTTTGGACAGGGGAACACCGGGGAGCTGTTTTTT. The encoded protein is CASSFGQGNTGELFF.